This T cell receptor (beta chain) was documented in a study of T cells in Graves' hyperthyroidism and ophthalmopathy (dated by TCRdb to the late 2010s). About the full investigation: To identify TCR V-J signatures that set the groups apart, the researchers used a discovery cohort of 95 to 100 patients, made up of some 41 with Graves' ophthalmopathy and some 55 with stable Graves' hyperthyroidism. Prospective prediction of ophthalmopathy was tested in an independent validation cohort of 18 to 20 hyperthyroidism patients and 15 to 17 patients who later progressed to ophthalmopathy. The roughly 100 discovery patients were randomly divided into training and test sets at a 7:3 ratio. The study also compared thyroid tissue and blood T-cell repertoires from about six Graves' hyperthyroidism patients. After sampling, hyperthyroidism patients received methimazole starting at 30 mg daily, and ophthalmopathy patients received high-dose intravenous methylprednisolone. The paper reports TCR Vbeta CDR3 sequencing of some 140 peripheral blood samples: 43 ophthalmopathy, around 80 hyperthyroidism and around 17 progressor patients.

The CDR3 runs 15 amino acids, cysteine and phenylalanine included. The kept DNA is CDR3 alone, 45 bases in frame from the first base. Trimming at the junction amounts to 6 bases on V and 5 bases on J, and the germline ends lie 16 bases apart. The TCR beta CDR3 regions were amplified from the RNA transcripts. A first-round RT-PCR of the TCR CDR3 used the HTBI primer set with the Qiagen OneStep RT-PCR kit. Libraries were constructed in a second round of multiplex PCR, after which size selection and purification were performed. Paired-end sequencing of the libraries was performed with 100 bp reads on an Illumina HiSeq2000. The study's own analysis went as follows. SOAPnuke was used to process the raw data, throwing out any read that contained adapters or uncalled bases, had a mean Phred below 15, or lacked an exact constant-primer or identifier match. COPE v1.2.5 was used to merge high-quality paired reads, and clonotypes were defined as unique nucleotide sequences. Clonotypes were aligned to IMGT TRBV, TRBD and TRBJ reference segments using MiTCR v1.1. The analysis was restricted to V-J combinations with a frequency above 0.0001, which together covered about 99% of the repertoires. The TCS score was defined as the ratio of F50 (clonal expansion) to E x V (chaos), calculated using BLOSUM62-based TCRdist between CDR3 peptides within each V-J. Welch's t-statistics and random forest reduced roughly 540 V-J features to fewer than 15, which were used in a naive Bayes classifier (R e1071). The similarity between thyroid and blood repertoires was quantified using the Morisita-Horn index. TCRdb itself trimmed the public reads at Q25 with fastp, ran MiXCR and retained productive beta chains. Here each entry gathers all rows of one CDR3 protein and keeps the most common genes and DNA. V and J calls and clone size were set by TCRdb, not the authors. This sample gives about 700,000 distinct CDR3 sequences in total; less than 45% of them show up just once. Together, the top ten hold less than 8.5% of the sample.

Any patient with an uncontrolled infection, another autoimmune disease, pregnancy or lactation was excluded. Diagnoses were based on clinical symptoms, serum thyroxine and TRAb, thyroid ultrasound and orbital computed tomography. Total RNA was extracted using Trizol reagent, and RNA quality was assessed on an Agilent 2100 Bioanalyzer. A word on this clonotype: The antigen it binds to is not known. There are no base qualities to consult, and no much larger clone falls within one base.

Findings and caveats that apply to the study as a whole: No statistical method was used to set the sample size in advance, and investigators knew the group allocation. In validation, progression to ophthalmopathy was predicted by the model with nearly 71% sensitivity and roughly 72% specificity, a median of around 6.5 months before onset. Most expanded thyroid clonotypes (frequency above 0.001) were also detected in blood, a finding suggesting that blood repertoires may reflect thyroid immune responses. A model built on a 13 V-J signature distinguished ophthalmopathy from stable hyperthyroidism, reaching about 88% sensitivity and about 81% specificity in cross-validation and 80%/75% in testing.

The rearrangement joined TRBV12-3 or TRBV12-4 to TRBJ1-4, with TRBD1 tentatively as D gene (5 bases match). The sequenced sample consisted of peripheral blood or thyroid tissue (not recorded which). The origin of this receptor is an adult man with Graves' disease, either hyperthyroidism or ophthalmopathy (not recorded which). In nucleotide form, the sequence is TGTGCCAGCAGCTTAATTCGGCAGGGCAATGAAAAACTGTTTTTT. Its protein product is CASSLIRQGNEKLFF.